This T cell receptor beta chain was observed in a study of response to subunit inactivated influenza vaccine. This clonotype was recorded a few times. The antigen remains undetermined. TCRdb re-called the RT-PCR reads through MiXCR, storing one row per CDR3 protein. Among 500,000 to 600,000 distinct CDR3 sequences listed, over 9.5% were seen once. Study outcomes and limitations: The authors suggested that every seasonal influenza vaccination recruits few new T cells.

Trimming took 0 bases from V and 4 from J, leaving 12 bases between them. The CDR3 spans 15 residues. Germline lookup yields CDR1 MNHEY and CDR2 SVGEGT. The chain joins TRBV6-2 or TRBV6-3 to TRBJ2-5; possible D gene TRBD1, 6 bases. The sample was PBMCs from blood, taken on the day of vaccination. The clonotype comes from a man between 45 and 60 years old who received an inactivated influenza vaccine. CDR3 protein: CASSYSRGRRETQYF. The CDR3 coding sequence is TGTGCCAGCAGTTACTCCAGGGGACGCAGAGAGACCCAGTACTTC.